The rows below give T cell receptor beta chains drawn from one sample of a study of cytomegalovirus exposure and HLA in healthy donors. Profiling relied on immunoSEQ multiplex PCR, and the TCRdb table lists in-frame clones only, not all of them. The sample includes approximately 160,000 clones, roughly 77% of them seen just once. The sample comprised PBMCs. The receptors here all came from a woman between 18 and 29 years old in good health and CMV-seronegative. Both conserved end residues are part of each CDR3. Each record gives: clone size, CDR3 length, D gene, V gene, J gene, CDR3 DNA, CDR3 protein. D genes are given only for firm matches. Clone size is not always given. Where it is, it says once, few, many or a class for expanded clones.

abundance: .; len: 16; d_gene: TRBD2; v_gene: TRBV5-1; j_gene: TRBJ2-7; CDR3nt: TGCGCCAGCAGCTTGTTAGCGGGGGATCCTACCTACGAGCAGTACTTC; CDR3aa: CASSLLAGDPTYEQYF
abundance: .; len: 16; d_gene: TRBD2; v_gene: TRBV7-2; j_gene: TRBJ2-7; CDR3nt: TGTGCCAGCAGCTGGAGGGCCGGGACTAGCGGCTACGAGCAGTACTTC; CDR3aa: CASSWRAGTSGYEQYF
abundance: .; len: 12; d_gene: TRBD2; v_gene: TRBV29-1; j_gene: TRBJ2-7; CDR3nt: TGCAGCGGTCTAAGCGGGAGCTACGAGCAGTACTTC; CDR3aa: CSGLSGSYEQYF
abundance: .; len: 17; d_gene: TRBD2; v_gene: TRBV28; j_gene: TRBJ2-1; CDR3nt: TGTGCCAGCAGTTGGACTAGCGGGAGGTCTCACTACAATGAGCAGTTCTTC; CDR3aa: CASSWTSGRSHYNEQFF
abundance: .; len: 13; d_gene: TRBD1; v_gene: TRBV7-2; j_gene: TRBJ1-2; CDR3nt: TGTGCCAGCAGCCTGGGACAGGGGATCGGCTACACCTTC; CDR3aa: CASSLGQGIGYTF
abundance: .; len: 14; d_gene: .; v_gene: TRBV6-1; j_gene: TRBJ2-1; CDR3nt: TGTGCCACGGGAGAGGACCGCCGATTCGATGAGCAGTTCTTC; CDR3aa: CATGEDRRFDEQFF
abundance: .; len: 15; d_gene: .; v_gene: TRBV5-4; j_gene: TRBJ1-4; CDR3nt: TGTGCCAGCAGAATGGGGGGTTCAACTAATGAAAAACTGTTTTTT; CDR3aa: CASRMGGSTNEKLFF
abundance: .; len: 16; d_gene: TRBD2; v_gene: TRBV29-1; j_gene: TRBJ2-1; CDR3nt: TGCAGCGTTGAAGATTGGGTAGCGGGAGGATACAATGAGCAGTTCTTC; CDR3aa: CSVEDWVAGGYNEQFF
abundance: .; len: 14; d_gene: .; v_gene: TRBV4-1; j_gene: TRBJ2-3; CDR3nt: TGCGCCAGCAGCCAAAGCCCGAAGGAGGATACGCAGTATTTT; CDR3aa: CASSQSPKEDTQYF
abundance: .; len: 13; d_gene: .; v_gene: TRBV2; j_gene: TRBJ1-2; CDR3nt: TGTGCCAGCAAAGACCCCGAGGGCTATGGCTACACCTTC; CDR3aa: CASKDPEGYGYTF
abundance: few; len: 15; d_gene: .; v_gene: TRBV19; j_gene: TRBJ2-7; CDR3nt: TGTGCCAGTAGTATTACTCCCCAACCCCACTACGAGCAGTACTTC; CDR3aa: CASSITPQPHYEQYF
abundance: .; len: 12; d_gene: .; v_gene: TRBV7-6; j_gene: TRBJ1-1; CDR3nt: TGTGCCAGCAGCTCCACAGGGATTGAAGCTTTCTTT; CDR3aa: CASSSTGIEAFF
abundance: .; len: 14; d_gene: .; v_gene: TRBV5-1; j_gene: TRBJ2-2; CDR3nt: TGCGCCAGCAGCTTGGTAGTAGACACCGGGGAGCTGTTTTTT; CDR3aa: CASSLVVDTGELFF
abundance: once; len: 15; d_gene: TRBD1; v_gene: TRBV2; j_gene: TRBJ1-1; CDR3nt: TGTGCCAGCACCCGACAGGGGGCTTTTGGCACTGAAGCTTTCTTT; CDR3aa: CASTRQGAFGTEAFF
abundance: .; len: 14; d_gene: .; v_gene: TRBV2; j_gene: TRBJ2-3; CDR3nt: TGTGCCAGCACCCCCCTAGTAGTCGGCGGTACGCAGTATTTT; CDR3aa: CASTPLVVGGTQYF